This T cell receptor beta chain was captured in a study of OX40 agonist ivuxolimab in advanced cancers. Produced via immunoSEQ multiplex PCR; TCRdb's table is partial and in-frame only. The sample yields roughly 80,000 clones, over 90% seen once. J lost 2 bases, V lost 7 bases, and 2 bases had no gene match. The CDR3 is 13 residues long. Germline CDR1 and CDR2: SNHLY and FYNNEI. The sample was CD4+ or CD8+ T cells sorted from blood, taken in a trial of the OX40 agonist ivuxolimab. The sequence was collected from an adult with an advanced solid tumor such as melanoma, head and neck, liver or kidney cancer. The chain has TRBV2 and TRBJ2-7, with 10 bases fitting TRBD1. In DNA form, the CDR3 reads TGTGCCAGCAAAGGACAGGGGGCCTACGAGCAGTACTTC. Translation gives CASKGQGAYEQYF. Based on the CDR3 plus reference TRBV2 and TRBJ2-7, the full variable domain is EPEVTQTPSHQVTQMGQEVILRCVPISNHLYFYWYRQILGQKVEFLVSFYNNEISEKSEIFDDQFSVERPDGSNFTLKIRSTKLEDSAMYFCASKGQGAYEQYFGPGTRLTVT.